What follows describes a single T cell receptor beta chain. Antigen unknown. Primers for the PCR totalled 60 Vbeta and 13 Jbeta. Methods used by the authors: Later, an analysis found 80 million or so unique TCR beta chains, and 9.5 million to 12 million of these were shared. The protocol was immunoSEQ multiplex PCR, while the TCRdb copy is restricted to in-frame clones and leaves out a portion. V, J and clone size derive from that table, while D and trimming were established from the DNA sequence. The sample has 80,000 to 100,000 clones. The entry originates in a study of cytomegalovirus exposure and HLA in healthy donors. Study overall: Early released data had 65 million to 100 million unique TCRs, all coming from HLA-typed donors. Whole-study results and caveats: An Asian-associated ancestry cluster reportedly showed fewer N-insertions than the roughly 700-donor mean in a later analysis. The authors confirmed in vitro that three CMV-associated chains were specific for CMV antigens.

V lost 4 bases, J lost 11 bases, and 9 bases stayed unmatched. This CDR3 contains 13 residues. CDR1 is SGDLS, CDR2 YYNGEE, per germline. The source of this sequence is a man aged 45-65 years in good health and CMV-seronegative. V and J are TRBV9 and TRBJ1-1, with 9 nucleotides matching TRBD1. Sample: PBMCs. CDR3 residues: CASSSRTGEMAFF. In DNA form, the CDR3 reads TGTGCCAGCAGCTCCCGGACAGGGGAGATGGCTTTCTTT. Combining the CDR3 with reference TRBV9 and TRBJ1-1 gives the whole variable domain DSGVTQTPKHLITATGQRVTLRCSPRSGDLSVYWYQQSLDQGLQFLIQYYNGEERAKGNILERFSAQQFPDLHSELNLSSLELGDSALYFCASSSRTGEMAFFGQGTRLTVV.